These 7 T cell receptor beta chains were sequenced from one sample in a study of blood T cell repertoires in COVID-19. Assay: immunoSEQ multiplex PCR; the TCRdb copy retains only in-frame clones and omits some. The data show 150,000 to 200,000 clones, with 89% seen just once and about 8.8% held by the top ten. The specimen was PBMCs or T cells enriched from blood (not recorded which). These TCRs come from a woman younger than 35 who had recovered from COVID-19.

The chain links TRBV2 to TRBJ1-2, with D perhaps TRBD1 (6 bases). This CDR3 is built from 13 residues. Trimming shortened V by 9 bases and J by 6 bases, and 17 bases separated the two germline ends. CDR1 and CDR2 from the germline V gene are SNHLY and FYNNEI. CDR3 sequence (DNA): TGTGCCAGTCACAGGGAGTCGTTAGATGGCTACACCTTC. Amino acid sequence: CASHRESLDGYTF.

The chain couples TRBV5-1 to TRBJ1-4; D is uncertain. V was cut by 2 bases and J by 6 bases, with 17 bases left in between. The CDR3 extends over 16 amino acids. The germline V gene has CDR1 SGHRS and CDR2 YFSETQ. DNA of the CDR3: TGCGCCAGCAGCTTACTCCCCGCACAGCAAGATGAAAAACTGTTTTTT. Its protein is CASSLLPAQQDEKLFF.

The chain uses TRBV6-5 and TRBJ2-1; 11 nucleotides line up with TRBD2. Per the germline V gene, CDR1 is MNHEY and CDR2 is SVGAGI. The CDR3 is made up of 13 amino acids. V dropped 5 bases and J dropped 14; count of bases not matched to a gene: 8. CDR3 in amino acids: CASSPSLAGGEFF. The DNA for the CDR3 is TGTGCCAGCAGTCCCTCTTTAGCGGGGGGGGAGTTCTTC.

CDR3 in DNA: TGTGCCAGCAGCTTAGCCGGGGAGAACACCGGGGAGCTGTTTTTT. Amino acid sequence: CASSLAGENTGELFF. V usage is TRBV13 and J usage is TRBJ2-2; the D gene is possibly TRBD2 (5 bases). The CDR3 runs 15 residues. Germline V gene data show CDR1 as PRHDT and CDR2 as FYEKMQ (reference sequence). Deletions cut 1 base from V and 1 base from J, with 7 bases between.

The chain uses TRBV9 and TRBJ1-3; D may be TRBD1 (5 bases). Germline loops: CDR1 SGDLS, CDR2 YYNGEE. This CDR3 comprises 14 residues. Trimming removed 4 bases at V and 4 bases at J, with 12 bases between. CDR3 amino acids: CASSPWEGGNTIYF. The CDR3 nucleotides read TGTGCCAGCAGCCCCTGGGAGGGGGGAAACACCATATATTTT.

The chain uses TRBV19 and TRBJ2-1, with D perhaps TRBD2 (6 bases). With 3 bases removed from V and 13 bases from J, the gap between germline ends came to 10 bases. Germline V gene data show CDR1 as LNHDA and CDR2 as SQIVND (reference sequence). The CDR3 is 11 amino acids. Here the CDR3 reads CASSMAGLQFF. CDR3 nucleotide sequence: TGTGCCAGTAGTATGGCGGGACTTCAGTTCTTC.

This chain joins TRBV9 and TRBJ2-1; the D gene is possibly TRBD1 (8 bases). Germline lookup yields CDR1 SGDLS and CDR2 YYNGEE. V shed 3 bases and J shed 3 bases, with 13 bases lying between them. The CDR3 covers 15 residues. The CDR3 is CASSDGGTGYNEQFF. The CDR3 bases are TGTGCCAGCAGCGACGGGGGGACAGGCTACAATGAGCAGTTCTTC.